The sequence of this T cell receptor (beta chain) was determined in a study of CD8 T cells in ankylosing spondylitis. Study conclusions and caveats: Characteristic of ankylosing spondylitis blood, it appeared, was a TCR beta motif comprising eight highly homologous variants.

In its sample, this clonotype was seen a few times. The antigen is not known. Germline-derived CDR1 and CDR2 are SSHAT and FNYEAQ (reference sequence). Trimming took 5 bases from V and 7 from J, leaving 15 bases between them. This CDR3 has 14 residues. Molecular-barcoded quantitative 5'-RACE produced these TCR beta libraries. MiXCR was run by TCRdb on the 5' RACE reads, yielding one entry per CDR3 protein. The sample gives about 340,000 distinct CDR3 sequences, about 15% of which show up once; approximately 0.99% is in the top ten. The chain is built from TRBV7-7 and TRBJ2-1; no clear D gene. Sequenced: blood, either unsorted or a sorted T cell fraction (not recorded which). The receptor comes from a male donor with ankylosing spondylitis or in good health (not recorded which). The CDR3 nucleotides are TGTGCCAGCAGCCCACCGGCTAGTTTGAATGAGCAGTTCTTC. Residues: CASSPPASLNEQFF.